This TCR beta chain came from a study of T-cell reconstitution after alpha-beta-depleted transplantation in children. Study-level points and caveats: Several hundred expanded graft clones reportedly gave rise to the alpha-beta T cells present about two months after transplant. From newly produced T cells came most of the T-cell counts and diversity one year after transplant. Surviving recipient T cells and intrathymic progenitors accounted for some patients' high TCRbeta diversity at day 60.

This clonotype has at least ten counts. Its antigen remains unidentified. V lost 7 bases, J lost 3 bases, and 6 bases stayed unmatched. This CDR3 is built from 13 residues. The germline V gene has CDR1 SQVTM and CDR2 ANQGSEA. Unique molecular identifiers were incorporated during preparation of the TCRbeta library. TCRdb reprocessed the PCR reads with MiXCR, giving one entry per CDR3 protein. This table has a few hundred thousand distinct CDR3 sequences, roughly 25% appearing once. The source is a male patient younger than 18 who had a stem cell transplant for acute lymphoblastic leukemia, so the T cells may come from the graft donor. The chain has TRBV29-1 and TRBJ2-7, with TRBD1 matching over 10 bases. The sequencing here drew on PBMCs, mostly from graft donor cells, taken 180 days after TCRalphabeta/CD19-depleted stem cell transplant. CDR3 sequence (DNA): TGCAGCGCCCGCCGGGACAGGGGCTACGAGCAGTACTTC. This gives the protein CSARRDRGYEQYF.